These 9 T cell receptor beta chains came from one sample sequenced in a study of shared clonotypes between healthy human individuals. Clones were sequenced by immunoSEQ multiplex PCR, and TCRdb holds only the in-frame ones, with some missing. The sample lists some 1.5 million clones, roughly 98% occurring once. The sequenced sample was naive CD4+ T cells sorted from blood. Documented subset: CD45RA+ positively selected. The origin of the receptors is a man aged 25-45 years in good health.

The chain couples TRBV28 to TRBJ2-7, with D perhaps being TRBD1 or TRBD2 (6 bases each). The germline V and J ends were trimmed by 2 bases and 0 bases, with 26 bases remaining between them. Germline V gene lookup returns CDR1 MDHEN and CDR2 SYDVKM. The CDR3 extends over 20 amino acids. CDR3 residues: CASSLRWRDTAPRFSYEQYF. The CDR3 nucleotides read TGTGCCAGCAGTTTAAGGTGGAGGGACACGGCACCAAGATTCTCCTACGAGCAGTACTTC.

The chain recombines TRBV4-1 with TRBJ1-5; D is unclear. The CDR3 runs 13 residues. Germline V gene data show CDR1 as MGHRA and CDR2 as YSYEKL. V was trimmed by 2 bases and J by 10 bases, leaving 12 bases between them. The CDR3 sequence: CASSQPMAGPQHF. The CDR3 nucleotides read TGCGCCAGCAGCCAACCCATGGCGGGACCCCAGCATTTT.

The rearrangement joins TRBV5-6 to TRBJ2-7; 7 nucleotides align to TRBD1. V trimming: 2 bases; J trimming: 4 bases; junction bases outside the gene matches: 9. Germline CDR1 reads SGHDT; CDR2 reads YYEEEE. The CDR3 is 15 amino acids. The CDR3 here is CASSLGLAGGYEQYF. The CDR3 DNA sequence: TGTGCCAGCAGCTTAGGGCTAGCAGGGGGATACGAGCAGTACTTC. Using reference TRBV5-6 and TRBJ2-7 for the parts outside the CDR3, the full variable domain is DAGVTQSPTHLIKTRGQQVTLRCSPKSGHDTVSWYQQALGQGPQFIFQYYEEEERQRGNFPDRFSGHQFPNYSSELNVNALLLGDSALYLCASSLGLAGGYEQYFGPGTRLTVT.

This chain uses TRBV7-9 with TRBJ1-1; 7 bases align to TRBD1. The CDR3 spans 13 residues. Per germline, CDR1 SEHNR and CDR2 FQNEAQ (reference sequence). V shed 4 bases, J shed 3 bases, and the junction held 2 bases outside the gene matches. For the CDR3, the DNA is TGTGCCAGCAGCTCGGGACAGTACACTGAAGCTTTCTTT. Residues: CASSSGQYTEAFF.

The chain employs TRBV6-6 and TRBJ2-1; a weak D match, TRBD2 (5 bases). V was trimmed by 7 bases and J by 0 bases, leaving 13 bases between them. Germline CDR1 reads MNHNY; CDR2 reads SVGAGI (reference sequence). The CDR3 contains 15 residues. The CDR3 DNA is TGTGCCAGCATCGGTGGGAGAGGCTCCTACAATGAGCAGTTCTTC. It translates to CASIGGRGSYNEQFF.

The chain links TRBV10-3 to TRBJ2-5; 7 positions agree with TRBD2. J lost 5 bases, V lost 5 bases, and 14 bases had no gene match. Looked up from germline, CDR1 is ENHRY and CDR2 is SYGVKD. The CDR3 contains 16 residues. The CDR3 reads CAISLHKRGRAETQYF. The CDR3 DNA sequence: TGTGCCATCAGTTTGCACAAGCGGGGAAGGGCGGAGACCCAGTACTTC.

This chain links TRBV5-1 with TRBJ2-6; no definite D call. Germline V gene lookup returns CDR1 SGHRS and CDR2 YFSETQ. This CDR3 has 17 amino acids. Trimming took off 0 bases at V and 1 base at J, with 11 bases between the two ends. The CDR3 nucleotides are TGCGCCAGCAGCTTGGGATCCAGTACTTCTGGGGCCAACGTCCTGACTTTC. Its protein is CASSLGSSTSGANVLTF.

This clone was counted a single time. This chain connects TRBV11-2 to TRBJ1-5, with a weak D call TRBD1 (5 bases). Germline loops: CDR1 SGHAT, CDR2 FQNNGV. The CDR3 has 15 amino acids. The V gene lost 2 bases and the J gene lost 6 bases, with 14 bases spanning the gap. The CDR3 DNA is TGTGCCAGCAGCTTATTTGCGTCAGGGTCTCAGCCCCAGCATTTT. Amino acids: CASSLFASGSQPQHF.

Remarks on this clone: Other nucleotide sequences from this sample produce the same CDR3. The chain joins TRBV9 to TRBJ2-1; D remains unclear. Germline CDR1 is SGDLS and CDR2 is YYNGEE. V gave up 0 bases and J gave up 4 bases, with 5 bases separating them. CDR3 length: 13 residues. Here the CDR3 DNA reads TGTGCCAGCAGCGTAGACGTGTACAATGAGCAGTTCTTC. It is translated as CASSVDVYNEQFF.